The clone carrying this T cell receptor (beta chain) was seen a single time. Its specificity is unknown. The sample originates from a study of PD-1 blockade in classical Hodgkin lymphoma. Study overall: Nivolumab was given intravenously to patients at 3 mg/kg every 2 weeks.

The protocol was immunoSEQ multiplex PCR, while the TCRdb copy is restricted to in-frame clones and leaves out a portion. The sample has just over 60,000 clones; approximately 89% are singletons. All the patients suffered relapse after autologous stem cell transplantation, and brentuximab vedotin exposure differed. Complete response, partial response or progressive disease constituted the best responses recorded. The study, taken as a whole, reports: The study reported lower baseline TCR diversity in newly diagnosed patients than in healthy donors. Before treatment, complete responders showed about the same diversity as newly diagnosed patients.

The receptor was derived from a human donor with classical Hodgkin lymphoma. The starting material was peripheral blood mononuclear cells (PBMCs), obtained at baseline.

DNA of the CDR3: TGTGCCACCGGGACAGTCTACGAGCAGTACTTC. It specifies CATGTVYEQYF. The chain joins TRBV28 to TRBJ2-7; TRBD1 agrees at 7 bases. Trimming cost V 10 bases and J 3 bases; bases outside gene matches: 3. CDR3 length: 11 amino acids. Looked up from germline, CDR1 is MDHEN and CDR2 is SYDVKM.